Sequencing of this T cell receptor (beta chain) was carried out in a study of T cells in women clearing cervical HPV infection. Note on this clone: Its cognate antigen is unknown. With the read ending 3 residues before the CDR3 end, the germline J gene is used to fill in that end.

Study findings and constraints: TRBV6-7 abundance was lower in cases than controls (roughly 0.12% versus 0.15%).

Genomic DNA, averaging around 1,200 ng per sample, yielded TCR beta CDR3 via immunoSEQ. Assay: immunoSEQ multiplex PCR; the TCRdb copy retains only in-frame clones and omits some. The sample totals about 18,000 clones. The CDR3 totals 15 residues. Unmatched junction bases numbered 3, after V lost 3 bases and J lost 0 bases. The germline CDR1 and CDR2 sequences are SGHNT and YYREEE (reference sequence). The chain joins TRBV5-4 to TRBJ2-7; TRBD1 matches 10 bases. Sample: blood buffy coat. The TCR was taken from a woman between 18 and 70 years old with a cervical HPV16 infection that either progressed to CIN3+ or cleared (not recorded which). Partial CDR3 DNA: TGTGCCAGCAGCTCTGGACAGGGGGTCTCCTACGAG. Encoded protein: CASSSGQGVSYE. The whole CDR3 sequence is CASSSGQGVSYEQYF.